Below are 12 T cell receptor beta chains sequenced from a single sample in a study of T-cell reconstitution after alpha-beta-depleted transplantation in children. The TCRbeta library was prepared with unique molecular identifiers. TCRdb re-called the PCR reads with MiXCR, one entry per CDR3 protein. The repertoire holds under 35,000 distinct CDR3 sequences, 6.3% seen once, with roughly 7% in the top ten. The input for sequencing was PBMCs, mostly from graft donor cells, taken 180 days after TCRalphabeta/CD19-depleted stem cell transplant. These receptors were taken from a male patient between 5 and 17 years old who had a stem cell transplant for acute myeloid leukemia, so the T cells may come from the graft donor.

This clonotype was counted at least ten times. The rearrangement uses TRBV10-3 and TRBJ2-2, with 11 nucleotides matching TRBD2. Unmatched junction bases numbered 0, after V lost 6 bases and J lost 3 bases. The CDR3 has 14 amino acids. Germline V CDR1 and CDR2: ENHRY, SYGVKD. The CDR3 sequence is CAIRLAGDTGELFF. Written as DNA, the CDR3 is TGTGCCATCAGACTAGCGGGAGACACCGGGGAGCTGTTTTTT.

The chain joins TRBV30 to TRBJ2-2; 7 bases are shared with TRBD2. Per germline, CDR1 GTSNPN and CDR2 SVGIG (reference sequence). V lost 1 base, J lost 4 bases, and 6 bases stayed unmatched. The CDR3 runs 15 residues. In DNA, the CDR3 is TGTGCCTGGAGTGACCGCGGGGGTAGCACCGGGGAGCTGTTTTTT. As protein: CAWSDRGGSTGELFF.

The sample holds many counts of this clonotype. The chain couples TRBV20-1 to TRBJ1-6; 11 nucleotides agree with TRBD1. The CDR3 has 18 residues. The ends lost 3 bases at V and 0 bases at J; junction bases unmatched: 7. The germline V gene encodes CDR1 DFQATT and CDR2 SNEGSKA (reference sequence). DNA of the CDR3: TGCAGTGCTAGGGAGGACAGGGGGCGCCCCTCCTATAATTCACCCCTCCACTTT. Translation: CSAREDRGRPSYNSPLHF.

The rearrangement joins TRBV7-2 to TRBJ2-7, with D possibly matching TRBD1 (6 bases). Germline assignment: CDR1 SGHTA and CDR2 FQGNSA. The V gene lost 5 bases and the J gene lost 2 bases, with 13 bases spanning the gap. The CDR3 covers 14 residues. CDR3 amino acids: CASSKPTGPYEQYF. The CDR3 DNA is TGTGCCAGCAGCAAACCCACAGGGCCCTACGAGCAGTACTTC.

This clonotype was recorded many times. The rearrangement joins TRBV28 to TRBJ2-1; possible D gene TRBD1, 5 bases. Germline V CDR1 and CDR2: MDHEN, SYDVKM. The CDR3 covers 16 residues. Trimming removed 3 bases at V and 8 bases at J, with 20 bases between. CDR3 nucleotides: TGTGCCAGCAGTTTTCAGCAGGGTAAAGGAATGGATGAGCAGTTCTTC. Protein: CASSFQQGKGMDEQFF. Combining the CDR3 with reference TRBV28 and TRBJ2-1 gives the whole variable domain DVKVTQSSRYLVKRTGEKVFLECVQDMDHENMFWYRQDPGLGLRLIYFSYDVKMKEKGDIPEGYSVSREKKERFSLILESASTNQTSMYLCASSFQQGKGMDEQFFGPGTRLTVL.

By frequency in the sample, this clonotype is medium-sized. DNA of the CDR3: TGTGCCAGCAGTCCCTACGTTAGGACAGGGGCCTCTGGGGCCAACGTCCTGACTTTC. As protein: CASSPYVRTGASGANVLTF. The rearrangement uses TRBV6-5 and TRBJ2-6, with 9 bases lining up with TRBD1. Germline loops: CDR1 MNHEY, CDR2 SVGAGI. The CDR3 loop spans 19 amino acids. Trimming took 5 bases from V and 0 from J; bases not matched to a gene: 11.

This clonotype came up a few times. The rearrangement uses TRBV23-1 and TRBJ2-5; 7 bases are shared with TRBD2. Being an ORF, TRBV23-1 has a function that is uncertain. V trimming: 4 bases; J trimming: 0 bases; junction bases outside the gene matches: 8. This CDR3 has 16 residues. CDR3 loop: CASSPRLALDQETQYF. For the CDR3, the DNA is TGCGCCAGCAGTCCCCGACTAGCTCTGGACCAAGAGACCCAGTACTTC.

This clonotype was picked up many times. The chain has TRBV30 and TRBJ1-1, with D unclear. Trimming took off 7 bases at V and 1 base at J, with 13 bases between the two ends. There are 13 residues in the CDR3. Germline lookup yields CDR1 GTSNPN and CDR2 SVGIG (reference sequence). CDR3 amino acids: CAFTPERNTEAFF. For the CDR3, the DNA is TGTGCCTTTACCCCAGAGAGGAACACTGAAGCTTTCTTT. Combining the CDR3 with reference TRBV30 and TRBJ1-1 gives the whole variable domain SQTIHQWPATLVQPVGSPLSLECTVEGTSNPNLYWYRQAAGRGLQLLFYSVGIGQISSEVPQNLSASRPQDRQFILSSKKLLLSDSGFYLCAFTPERNTEAFFGQGTRLTVV.

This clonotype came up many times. CDR3 sequence (DNA): TGCAGCGGACTATGGGGGGCAGAGACCCAGTACTTC. Translating gives CSGLWGAETQYF. V is TRBV29-1 and J is TRBJ2-5; D possibly uses TRBD1 or TRBD2 (6 bases each). The length of the CDR3 is 12 residues. V shed 7 bases and J shed 4 bases, with 13 bases lying between them. Germline lookup yields CDR1 SQVTM and CDR2 ANQGSEA.

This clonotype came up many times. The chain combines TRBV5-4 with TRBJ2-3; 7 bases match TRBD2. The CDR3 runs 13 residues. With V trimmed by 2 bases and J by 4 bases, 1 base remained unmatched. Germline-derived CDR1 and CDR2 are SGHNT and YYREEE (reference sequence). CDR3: CASSFGGADTQYF. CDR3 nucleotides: TGTGCCAGCAGCTTTGGGGGGGCAGATACGCAGTATTTT.

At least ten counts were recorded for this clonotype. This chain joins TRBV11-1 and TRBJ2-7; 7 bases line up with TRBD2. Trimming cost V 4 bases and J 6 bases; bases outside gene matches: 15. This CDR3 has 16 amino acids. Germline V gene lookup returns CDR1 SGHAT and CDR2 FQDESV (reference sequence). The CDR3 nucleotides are TGTGCCAGCAGCTCCCCTCCCGGGACTACCCTGCTCGAGCAGTACTTC. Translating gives CASSSPPGTTLLEQYF. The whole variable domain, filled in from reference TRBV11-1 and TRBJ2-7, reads EAEVAQSPRYKITEKSQAVAFWCDPISGHATLYWYRQILGQGPELLVQFQDESVVDDSQLPKDRFSAERLKGVDSTLKIQPAELGDSAMYLCASSSPPGTTLLEQYFGPGTRLTVT.

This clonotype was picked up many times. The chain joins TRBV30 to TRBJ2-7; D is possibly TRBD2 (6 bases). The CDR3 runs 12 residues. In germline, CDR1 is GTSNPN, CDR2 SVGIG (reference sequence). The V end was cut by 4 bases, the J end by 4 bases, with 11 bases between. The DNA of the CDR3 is TGTGCCTGGACGTCTGGGACTTACGAGCAGTACTTC. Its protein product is CAWTSGTYEQYF.